Listed here are 29 T cell receptor beta chains from one sample, sequenced in a study of T cell repertoires and HLA-DP antigens. The table came from immunoSEQ multiplex PCR; TCRdb's copy has only in-frame clones and leaves some out. The sample lists around 70,000 clones, roughly 77% occurring once. Their recognized antigens are unknown. Material for sequencing was CD4+ T cells from PBMCs. The source of these receptors is a man aged 60-69 years in good health and CMV-seronegative.

The chain employs TRBV6-6 and TRBJ1-4; TRBD1 agrees at 8 bases. This CDR3 is 15 amino acids long. CDR1 and CDR2 (germline): MNHNY, SVGAGI (reference sequence). V was pared by 7 bases and J by 3 bases, with 7 bases of the junction left unmatched. CDR3 sequence (DNA): TGTGCCAGCACTGATCCGGACAGGGCTAATGAAAAACTGTTTTTT. This sequence encodes CASTDPDRANEKLFF.

The table lists this clone with a few counts. This chain links TRBV14 with TRBJ2-5; the D is unclear. The V end was cut by 4 bases, the J end by 0 bases, with 12 bases between. Germline V lookup: CDR1 SGHDN, CDR2 FVKESK. The CDR3 covers 15 residues. The DNA for the CDR3 is TGTGCCAGCAGCCCCGCACGGAACAACCAAGAGACCCAGTACTTC. The encoded protein is CASSPARNNQETQYF.

The J gene is TRBJ1-6, the V gene TRBV6-5; D unresolved. Germline V CDR1 and CDR2: MNHEY, SVGAGI. The CDR3 sequence is 15 residues long. V was pared by 2 bases and J by 5 bases, with 10 bases between. CDR3 protein: CASSYAGLDNSPLHF. CDR3 in DNA: TGTGCCAGCAGTTACGCAGGCCTAGATAATTCACCCCTCCACTTT.

The chain joins TRBV6-6 to TRBJ1-3; 7 nucleotides align to TRBD1. The CDR3 consists of 15 residues. The ends lost 6 bases at V and 1 base at J; junction bases unmatched: 6. Germline V gene sequence: CDR1 MNHNY, CDR2 SVGAGI (reference sequence). The CDR3 is CASRDTGASGNTIYF. CDR3 in DNA: TGTGCCAGCAGAGATACAGGGGCTTCTGGAAACACCATATATTTT.

This clone came up a few times. This chain uses TRBV11-1 with TRBJ2-3; D may correspond to TRBD1 or TRBD2 (6 bases each). The CDR3 runs 16 residues. Trimming left V 3 bases short and J 4 bases short, with 17 bases between. CDR1 is SGHAT, CDR2 FQDESV, per germline (reference sequence). The CDR3: CASSFGGHRAADTQYF. The CDR3 DNA is TGTGCCAGCAGCTTCGGGGGCCACAGGGCGGCAGATACGCAGTATTTT.

This sequence joins TRBV7-9 and TRBJ2-5; 10 nucleotides line up with TRBD2. CDR1 and CDR2 from the germline V gene are SEHNR and FQNEAQ (reference sequence). V lost 2 bases and J lost 8; bases outside the gene matches: 11. This CDR3 comprises 16 residues. DNA of the CDR3: TGTGCCAGCAGCTTAAACCTAGCGGGAGAGTCCGACACCCAGTACTTC. Translating gives CASSLNLAGESDTQYF.

The V and J genes are TRBV10-3 and TRBJ2-5; D may be TRBD2 (6 bases). This CDR3 has 13 amino acids. Germline CDR1 reads ENHRY; CDR2 reads SYGVKD. Between the trimmed V and J ends, which lost 0 bases and 4 bases, there was a span of 6 bases. The CDR3 DNA sequence: TGTGCCATCAGTGAGTCGGGGGGAGAGACCCAGTACTTC. Its protein product is CAISESGGETQYF.

The gene calls are TRBV7-2 and TRBJ2-3, with 10 bases that match TRBD2. Trimming took 1 base from V and 4 from J; bases not matched to a gene: 11. The germline CDR1 and CDR2 sequences are SGHTA and FQGNSA. The CDR3 is 18 residues long. CDR3: CASSLVVLSSGSPDTQYF. CDR3 in DNA: TGTGCCAGCAGCTTAGTAGTCCTTTCTAGCGGGAGTCCAGATACGCAGTATTTT.

The V call is TRBV5-5, the J call TRBJ1-2; tentative D call: TRBD1 (6 bases). CDR3 length: 14 amino acids. Trimming left V 4 bases short and J 8 bases short, with 18 bases between. Germline values: CDR1 SGHKS, CDR2 YYEKEE (reference sequence). For the CDR3, the DNA is TGTGCCAGCAGCGATCCGGGACAATCGGGAGGCTACACCTTC. It translates to CASSDPGQSGGYTF. The variable domain in full, completed from reference TRBV5-5 and TRBJ1-2, reads DAGVTQSPTHLIKTRGQQVTLRCSPISGHKSVSWYQQVLGQGPQFIFQYYEKEERGRGNFPDRFSARQFPNYSSELNVNALLLGDSALYLCASSDPGQSGGYTFGSGTRLTVV.

The chain combines TRBV9 with TRBJ2-5; possibly TRBD1 for D (5 bases). Germline CDR1 is SGDLS and CDR2 is YYNGEE. V was trimmed by 0 bases and J by 3 bases, leaving 12 bases between them. The CDR3 spans 15 residues. In nucleotides, the CDR3 is TGTGCCAGCAGCGTAGCCCCGACAGTGGAAGAGACCCAGTACTTC. This gives the protein CASSVAPTVEETQYF.

The rearrangement links TRBV5-1 to TRBJ2-5; D uncertain. Germline V lookup: CDR1 SGHRS, CDR2 YFSETQ. The CDR3 loop spans 14 amino acids. The V and J ends lost 1 base and 0 bases respectively, with 7 bases between them. The DNA for the CDR3 is TGCGCCAGCAGCTTGTCGACGTACCAAGAGACCCAGTACTTC. Protein product: CASSLSTYQETQYF.

This rearrangement joins TRBV5-4 to TRBJ1-2, with 12 bases that match TRBD1. The CDR3 is 15 amino acids. With V trimmed by 1 base and J by 8 bases, 6 bases remained unmatched. Germline lookup yields CDR1 SGHNT and CDR2 YYREEE (reference sequence). As DNA, the CDR3 is TGTGCCAGCAGCTTGAAGGGACAGGGGGCTGGGGGCTACACCTTC. It translates to CASSLKGQGAGGYTF.

The chain is built from TRBV9 and TRBJ2-5; D is unclear. Trimming stripped 0 bases from V and 1 base from J, with 7 bases between. The CDR3 covers 14 residues. Germline values: CDR1 SGDLS, CDR2 YYNGEE. The CDR3 region has the DNA TGTGCCAGCAGCGTAGGAACTACCCAAGAGACCCAGTACTTC. Its translation: CASSVGTTQETQYF.

The CDR3 DNA reads TGTGCCAGCAGCGTAGCAGGGGGCTGGGAAAAACTGTTTTTT. This codes for CASSVAGGWEKLFF. The chain employs TRBV9 and TRBJ1-4; 8 bases fit TRBD1. Germline CDR1 reads SGDLS; CDR2 reads YYNGEE. There are 14 residues in the CDR3. V was clipped by 0 bases and J by 8 bases; unmatched bases: 3.

The J gene is TRBJ2-7, the V gene TRBV6-6; tentatively, D is TRBD2 (6 bases). The germline CDR1 and CDR2 sequences are MNHNY and SVGAGI (reference sequence). The CDR3 is made up of 13 amino acids. V lost 6 bases and J 1 base, leaving 10 bases between the germline ends. This CDR3 is CASRGGGSYEQYV. CDR3 nucleotides: TGTGCCAGCAGGGGTGGGGGGTCCTACGAGCAGTACGTC.

This sequence joins TRBV30 and TRBJ1-6; the D is unclear. The CDR3 loop spans 15 amino acids. Germline lookup yields CDR1 GTSNPN and CDR2 SVGIG (reference sequence). V was pared by 0 bases and J by 5 bases, with 11 bases between. The CDR3 nucleotides read TGTGCCTGGAGTGTGGGTACAGTTAATAATTCACCCCTCCACTTT. It codes for CAWSVGTVNNSPLHF.

V usage is TRBV5-5 and J usage is TRBJ2-7, with D uncertain. Germline V gene sequence: CDR1 SGHKS, CDR2 YYEKEE (reference sequence). The CDR3 is 15 residues long. The germline V and J ends were trimmed by 0 bases and 3 bases, with 13 bases remaining between them. CDR3 sequence: CASSLVGFVSYEQYV. In DNA, the CDR3 is TGTGCCAGCAGCTTGGTAGGGTTTGTCAGCTACGAGCAGTACGTC.

The J gene is TRBJ2-4, the V gene TRBV29-1; 7 bases are a match to TRBD1. V shed 7 bases, J shed 6 bases, and the junction held 9 bases outside the gene matches. This CDR3 has 13 residues. In germline, CDR1 is SQVTM, CDR2 ANQGSEA. Here the CDR3 reads CSAETWDRNIQYF. The CDR3, as DNA: TGCAGCGCCGAGACATGGGACAGAAACATTCAGTACTTC.

The chain carries TRBV30 and TRBJ2-1, with D tentatively TRBD2 (5 bases). This CDR3 is built from 16 residues. Trimming took off 1 base at V and 6 bases at J, with 19 bases between the two ends. Germline V gene sequence: CDR1 GTSNPN, CDR2 SVGIG (reference sequence). As DNA, the CDR3 is TGTGCCTGGAGTGCCTCCGGGATCGGGCGGTTCAATGAGCAGTTCTTC. Residues: CAWSASGIGRFNEQFF.

The chain combines TRBV25-1 with TRBJ2-3; 8 bases are shared with TRBD1. The junction had 7 bases not matched to a gene; V was cut back by 8 bases and J by 3 bases. This CDR3 comprises 14 residues. The germline CDR1 and CDR2 sequences are MGHDK and SYGVNS. The CDR3 here is CASHGQGATDTQYF. Here the CDR3 DNA reads TGTGCCAGCCATGGGCAGGGGGCAACAGATACGCAGTATTTT.

The rearrangement joins TRBV4-1 to TRBJ1-2, with D uncertain. This CDR3 has 13 residues. Per the germline V gene, CDR1 is MGHRA and CDR2 is YSYEKL. Trimming cost V 1 base and J 1 base, with 4 bases left between them. CDR3 protein: CASSQGGNYGYTF. In nucleotides, the CDR3 is TGCGCCAGCAGCCAAGGAGGTAACTATGGCTACACCTTC.

The chain couples TRBV6-1 to TRBJ1-6; 7 positions agree with TRBD1. CDR3 length: 17 residues. Germline assignment: CDR1 MNHNS and CDR2 SASEGT. J gave up 7 bases and V 1 base, and 10 bases lay outside the gene matches. The CDR3 loop is CASSEVGRGLWNSPLHF. The CDR3 coding sequence is TGTGCCAGCAGTGAAGTGGGGAGGGGGCTCTGGAATTCACCCCTCCACTTT.

CDR3 coding DNA: TGCGCCAGCAGCGTACAGGGGGCGCACACTGAAGCTTTCTTT. It translates to CASSVQGAHTEAFF. This rearrangement joins TRBV5-1 to TRBJ1-1, with 9 nucleotides matching TRBD1. Germline lookup yields CDR1 SGHRS and CDR2 YFSETQ. The V gene end was trimmed by 4 bases and the J gene end by 3 bases; junction bases not matched to a gene: 4. The CDR3 has 14 amino acids.

The chain is built from TRBV19 and TRBJ2-3; perhaps D is TRBD1 or TRBD2 (5 bases each). Trimming shortened V by 3 bases and J by 0 bases, and 10 bases separated the two germline ends. Germline V gene data show CDR1 as LNHDA and CDR2 as SQIVND (reference sequence). The CDR3 extends over 15 amino acids. The CDR3 sequence: CASSIGAGSTDTQYF. In nucleotides, the CDR3 is TGTGCCAGTAGTATCGGGGCGGGTAGCACAGATACGCAGTATTTT.

This chain uses TRBV13 with TRBJ2-3; D uncertain. This CDR3 region has 14 residues. Trimming pared 5 bases from V and 0 bases from J, leaving 9 bases between. CDR1 and CDR2 (germline): PRHDT, FYEKMQ (reference sequence). In DNA, the CDR3 is TGTGCCAGCAGCACGGGCAGGAGCACAGATACGCAGTATTTT. Its translation: CASSTGRSTDTQYF. The variable domain in full, completed from reference TRBV13 and TRBJ2-3, reads AAGVIQSPRHLIKEKRETATLKCYPIPRHDTVYWYQQGPGQDPQFLISFYEKMQSDKGSIPDRFSAQQFSDYHSELNMSSLELGDSALYFCASSTGRSTDTQYFGPGTRLTVL.

This clone occurred once. V usage is TRBV7-2 and J usage is TRBJ2-2, with D unclear. This CDR3 spans 12 amino acids. Trimming removed 5 bases at V and 4 bases at J, with 5 bases between. Germline values: CDR1 SGHTA, CDR2 FQGNSA. The DNA of the CDR3 is TGTGCCAGCAGCCACCCCACCGGGGAGCTGTTTTTT. This encodes CASSHPTGELFF.

This rearrangement joins TRBV6-1 to TRBJ1-6; 7 bases agree with TRBD1. Germline V gene lookup returns CDR1 MNHNS and CDR2 SASEGT. V was pared by 3 bases and J by 13 bases, with 15 bases of the junction left unmatched. The CDR3 runs 16 residues. The CDR3 protein is CASSDGTLTGTAPLHF. The CDR3 DNA reads as TGTGCCAGCAGTGACGGGACTTTGACAGGGACGGCGCCCCTCCACTTT.

CDR3 nucleotides: TGTGCCAGCAGTATAACCCCTGGGGACCTCACTGAAGCTTTCTTT. Its translation is CASSITPGDLTEAFF. The V and J genes are TRBV28 and TRBJ1-1; a possible D gene is TRBD1 (5 bases). Germline CDR1 is MDHEN and CDR2 is SYDVKM. This CDR3 comprises 15 residues. Between the trimmed V and J ends, which lost 5 bases and 4 bases, there was a span of 17 bases.

V is TRBV7-3 and J is TRBJ2-3; D tentatively reads TRBD1 or TRBD2 (5 bases each). V was trimmed by 5 bases and J by 0 bases, leaving 18 bases between them. The CDR3 runs to 17 residues. CDR1 is SGHTA and CDR2 is FQGTGA in the germline V gene. CDR3 coding DNA: TGTGCCAGCAGCCCAATCCCGGGGCGCCTCAGCACAGATACGCAGTATTTT. It specifies CASSPIPGRLSTDTQYF.